The rows below give T cell receptor beta chains drawn from one sample of a study of radiotherapy plus CTLA-4 blockade in lung cancer. Profiling relied on immunoSEQ multiplex PCR, and the TCRdb table lists in-frame clones only, not all of them. The top ten clones hold around 2.5% of a sample with approximately 52,000 clones, 77% of them seen once. The input for sequencing was peripheral blood, taken from a patient treated with radiotherapy plus ipilimumab. Receptors originate from a human donor with non-small cell lung cancer whose response to radiotherapy plus ipilimumab could not be evaluated. Each CDR3 is given with its conserved first and last residue. A D gene is named only where the DNA matches it firmly. The size entry is marked missing in some rows and otherwise reads once, few, many or a size class.

v_call	d_call	clone_size	j_call	cdr3_aa	cdr3_nt
TRBV27	TRBD2	.	TRBJ2-3	CASSPRLAGRTDTQYF	TGTGCCAGCAGTCCCAGACTAGCGGGGCGCACAGATACGCAGTATTTT
TRBV5-8	.	.	TRBJ2-5	CASSPGVRQLKETQYF	TGTGCCAGCAGCCCGGGAGTGCGGCAGCTTAAAGAGACCCAGTACTTC
TRBV7-9	.	.	TRBJ2-5	CAGSPGQSQETQYF	TGTGCCGGCTCTCCTGGACAGTCCCAAGAGACCCAGTACTTC
TRBV29-1	.	.	TRBJ1-1	CSALTGSRRTEAFF	TGCAGCGCTCTAACAGGGTCTCGTCGGACTGAAGCTTTCTTT
TRBV30	.	.	TRBJ1-4	CAWSLRANEKLFF	TGTGCCTGGAGTCTGAGGGCTAATGAAAAACTGTTTTTT
TRBV2	.	.	TRBJ2-2	CANKPRGENTGELFF	TGTGCCAACAAGCCACGCGGAGAGAACACCGGGGAGCTGTTTTTT
TRBV6-1	.	.	TRBJ2-5	CVAGGGREQGETQYF	TGTGTCGCAGGGGGCGGGCGGGAGCAAGGGGAGACCCAGTACTTC
TRBV11-2	TRBD1	.	TRBJ1-1	CASSGPGQGTRTEAFF	TGTGCCAGCAGCGGTCCGGGACAGGGGACCCGCACTGAAGCTTTCTTT
TRBV2	.	.	TRBJ2-7	CASTKDYLPYEQYF	TGTGCCAGCACAAAGGACTACCTCCCCTACGAGCAGTACTTC
TRBV18	.	.	TRBJ2-1	CASSPGGSYNEQFF	TGTGCCAGCTCACCAGGCGGCTCCTACAATGAGCAGTTCTTC
TRBV6-1	.	.	TRBJ2-2	CAIFGGTGELFF	TGTGCCATCTTTGGGGGGACCGGGGAGCTGTTTTTT
TRBV15	.	.	TRBJ1-4	CATSRRRGAGNEKLFF	TGTGCCACCAGCAGGCGACGGGGGGCGGGTAATGAAAAACTGTTTTTT
TRBV27	.	once	TRBJ2-7	CASSNLDRNYEQYF	TGTGCCAGCAGTAATTTGGACAGAAACTACGAGCAGTACTTC
TRBV19	.	once	TRBJ1-5	CASRGTGVSVRPQHF	TGTGCCAGTAGGGGGACGGGGGTCTCGGTAAGGCCCCAGCATTTT
TRBV28	TRBD1	.	TRBJ1-1	CASSSTGVNTEAFF	TGTGCCAGCAGTTCTACAGGGGTGAACACTGAAGCTTTCTTT
TRBV5-6	TRBD2	.	TRBJ2-7	CASSLGGSGAYEQYF	TGTGCCAGCAGCTTGGGGGGTAGCGGGGCCTACGAGCAGTACTTC
TRBV4-3	.	.	TRBJ1-2	CASSQAGLYGYTF	TGCGCCAGCAGCCAAGCAGGGCTCTATGGCTACACCTTC
TRBV5-4	.	few	TRBJ1-2	CASTGRFDYGYTF	TGTGCCAGCACAGGGCGGTTCGACTATGGCTACACCTTC
TRBV7-9	TRBD1	.	TRBJ2-1	CASRSGTGGLDEQFF	TGTGCCAGCAGGTCCGGGACAGGGGGTCTCGATGAGCAGTTCTTC
TRBV4-2	.	.	TRBJ1-6	CASSRGIGQSSYNSPLHF	TGTGCCAGCAGCCGAGGTATCGGACAGAGCTCCTATAATTCACCCCTCCACTTT
TRBV29-1	.	.	TRBJ2-4	CSVETGSLNIQYF	TGCAGCGTCGAAACCGGGTCCCTGAACATTCAGTACTTC
TRBV11-2	TRBD1	.	TRBJ1-1	CASSLGDSVNEAFF	TGTGCCAGCAGCTTAGGGGACAGCGTGAATGAAGCTTTCTTT
TRBV14	TRBD1	.	TRBJ2-2	CASSQLGTGISTGELFF	TGTGCCAGCAGCCAATTGGGGACAGGAATTTCTACCGGGGAGCTGTTTTTT
TRBV15	TRBD1	.	TRBJ1-1	CATRGDREAGTEAFF	TGTGCCACCAGGGGGGACAGGGAAGCGGGAACTGAAGCTTTCTTT
TRBV4-2	.	once	TRBJ2-2	CASSPGLAINTGELFF	TGTGCCAGCAGCCCGGGTCTAGCGATTAACACCGGGGAGCTGTTTTTT
TRBV6-1	TRBD1	.	TRBJ1-1	CASSPRDRGHTEAFF	TGTGCCAGCAGCCCGAGGGACAGGGGGCATACTGAAGCTTTCTTT
TRBV18	TRBD1	.	TRBJ1-1	CASSQGETGRGAEAFF	TGTGCCAGCTCACAGGGAGAGACAGGGCGGGGGGCTGAAGCTTTCTTT
TRBV9	.	.	TRBJ2-2	CASSVVSGTNTGELFF	TGTGCCAGCAGCGTAGTTTCGGGAACGAACACCGGGGAGCTGTTTTTT
TRBV6-5	.	.	TRBJ1-2	CASTRLGRLDYGYTF	TGTGCCAGCACCCGCCTCGGCAGGTTGGACTATGGCTACACCTTC
TRBV5-1	.	.	TRBJ1-1	CASSLGGGIYTEAFF	TGCGCCAGCAGCCTCGGGGGGGGCATATACACTGAAGCTTTCTTT
TRBV7-2	.	.	TRBJ2-7	CASSLSDGYEQYF	TGTGCCAGCAGCTTAAGCGACGGTTACGAGCAGTACTTC
TRBV10-3	.	.	TRBJ2-5	CAISESQGGYETQYF	TGTGCCATCAGTGAGTCCCAGGGTGGGTACGAGACCCAGTACTTC
TRBV30	TRBD1	once	TRBJ1-1	CAWRAQGAWTEAFF	TGTGCCTGGAGGGCACAGGGGGCTTGGACTGAAGCTTTCTTT
TRBV9	TRBD1	.	TRBJ1-3	CASSVETGSNTIYF	TGTGCCAGCAGCGTAGAGACAGGGAGTAACACCATATATTTT
TRBV2	TRBD2	.	TRBJ2-4	CASTGLAGRAKNIQYF	TGTGCCAGCACCGGACTAGCGGGGAGAGCCAAAAACATTCAGTACTTC
TRBV18	TRBD1	.	TRBJ2-3	CASSPTGGTDTQYF	TGTGCCAGCTCACCGACAGGGGGCACAGATACGCAGTATTTT
TRBV5-8	.	once	TRBJ2-7	CASSLINTPYEQYF	TGTGCCAGCAGCTTAATTAACACCCCCTACGAGCAGTACTTC
TRBV29-1	TRBD1	.	TRBJ1-5	CSVGQTGAGQPQHF	TGCAGCGTTGGTCAAACAGGGGCAGGGCAGCCCCAGCATTTT
TRBV18	.	.	TRBJ2-7	CASSLDFFGEQYF	TGTGCCAGCTCACTGGACTTTTTTGGTGAGCAGTACTTC
TRBV5-1	.	.	TRBJ2-7	CASSYPRIGGGYEQYF	TGCGCCAGCAGTTATCCAAGGATCGGCGGTGGGTACGAGCAGTACTTC
TRBV5-1	.	.	TRBJ1-1	CASARDGNTEAFF	TGCGCCAGCGCGCGGGACGGGAACACTGAAGCTTTCTTT
TRBV7-3	TRBD1	.	TRBJ1-2	CASGQGDGYTF	TGTGCCTCGGGACAGGGAGATGGCTACACCTTC
TRBV5-1	.	.	TRBJ1-1	CASSVSGVNTEAFF	TGCGCCAGCAGCGTTTCCGGGGTCAACACTGAAGCTTTCTTT
TRBV5-1	.	.	TRBJ2-5	CASSLVRGGETQYF	TGCGCCAGCAGCTTGGTGCGGGGAGGAGAGACCCAGTACTTC
TRBV19	.	.	TRBJ2-2	CASSMRRGNTGELFF	TGTGCCAGTAGTATGCGGAGGGGGAACACCGGGGAGCTGTTTTTT
TRBV2	TRBD1	.	TRBJ2-1	CASSASGTGYNEQFF	TGTGCCAGCAGTGCTTCCGGGACAGGATACAATGAGCAGTTCTTC
TRBV5-4	TRBD2	.	TRBJ2-1	CASSLVGTSGVGEQFF	TGTGCCAGCAGCTTGGTGGGGACTAGCGGGGTGGGTGAGCAGTTCTTC
TRBV28	TRBD2	.	TRBJ2-5	CASSSRLAGELETQYF	TGTGCCAGCAGTTCTCGACTAGCGGGAGAGCTGGAGACCCAGTACTTC
TRBV15	.	.	TRBJ2-7	CATSGMGGFSYEQYF	TGTGCCACCAGCGGCATGGGGGGTTTCTCCTACGAGCAGTACTTC
TRBV28	.	.	TRBJ1-1	CASTGPAGTQSEAFF	TGTGCCAGCACAGGGCCGGCCGGGACACAAAGTGAAGCTTTCTTT
TRBV10-2	TRBD2	.	TRBJ2-5	CASSSGGGVLRAQYF	TGCGCCAGCAGCTCCGGGGGAGGGGTGCTAAGGGCCCAGTACTTC
TRBV13	TRBD2	.	TRBJ2-3	CASSPGTSGRADTQYF	TGTGCCAGCAGCCCCGGGACTAGCGGGAGAGCAGATACGCAGTATTTT
TRBV19	TRBD2	few	TRBJ2-1	CASSLMGTSGKNNEQFF	TGTGCCAGTAGTCTGATGGGGACTAGCGGGAAAAACAATGAGCAGTTCTTC
TRBV25-1	TRBD1	once	TRBJ1-2	CASSAGTAYGYTF	TGTGCCAGCAGTGCCGGGACAGCCTATGGCTACACCTTC
TRBV27	TRBD2	.	TRBJ2-1	CASSPGGYNEQFF	TGTGCCAGCAGCCCGGGGGGCTACAATGAGCAGTTCTTC
TRBV5-1	TRBD1	.	TRBJ1-2	CASSLGSGQGNYGYTF	TGCGCCAGCAGCTTGGGGTCGGGACAGGGGAACTATGGCTACACCTTC
TRBV4-2	TRBD2	few	TRBJ2-1	CASSQLSGGRGRNEQFF	TGTGCCAGCAGCCAGTTGTCCGGCGGGAGGGGTAGGAATGAGCAGTTCTTC